The clone carrying this T cell receptor (beta chain) was observed a single time. Its antigen remains unknown. This record belongs to a study of long-term antiretroviral therapy in people with HIV. immunoSEQ v3.0 was run at survey level. Profiling relied on immunoSEQ multiplex PCR, and the TCRdb table lists in-frame clones only, not all of them. The data show around 23,000 clones, about 84% seen once. Study-wide points: Versus controls, repertoires in people with HIV had narrower CDR3 length ranges.

Germline V gives CDR1 SGHTA, CDR2 FQGNSA. The trim removed 5 bases at V and 7 bases at J, leaving 0 bases unmatched. CDR3 length equals 13 residues. Treatment for every participant with HIV took place in the United States. Here the sequenced sample was unsorted PBMCs, taken 0.5 years before starting antiretroviral therapy. The V call is TRBV7-2, the J call TRBJ1-6, with 9 bases identical to TRBD1. This sequence originates from a man aged 40-50 years with HIV. The CDR3 DNA sequence: TGTGCCAGCAGCGGGACAGGGAATTCACCCCTCCACTTT. Translation: CASSGTGNSPLHF.